A single sample is the source of the 2 T cell receptor beta chains below, sequenced in a study of shared clonotypes between healthy human individuals. Sequencing used immunoSEQ multiplex PCR; TCRdb keeps in-frame clones, though not all of them. The sample lists around 1,900,000 clones, around 93% occurring once. Only CD45RO-negative cells positively selected for CCR7 counted as naive CD8 cells, so terminally differentiated effector memory CD45RA+ cells were excluded. Sequencing was carried out using naive CD8+ T cells from PBMCs. These receptors originate from a man between 18 and 29 years old in good health. Some clones in this sample may be carry-over from other donors' samples.

The chain joins TRBV4-2 to TRBJ2-6; D is ambiguous. CDR1 is LGHNA, CDR2 YNFKEQ, per germline. V dropped 6 bases and J dropped 2 bases, with 2 bases sitting between them. The CDR3 contains 12 residues. The CDR3 DNA sequence: TGTGCCAGCAGAGCTGGGGCCAACGTCCTGACTTTC. Its protein product is CASRAGANVLTF.

The genes are TRBV21-1 and TRBJ2-4; the table's D call of TRBD2 was not tested on the DNA. TRBV21-1 is marked as a pseudogene. This CDR3 has 16 amino acids. This CDR3 is CASSTNTGPPKNIQYF. Here the CDR3 DNA reads TGTGCCAGCAGCACCAACACGGGTCCTCCTAAAAACATTCAGTACTTC.